These T cell receptor beta chains were read from a single sample in a study of beta chain features in type 1 diabetes. The method was immunoSEQ multiplex PCR; TCRdb's version includes in-frame clones alone and lacks a portion of them. The sample has tens of thousands of clones, 25% to 35% seen once. Sequencing was done on a sample of stem cell memory CD4+ T cells from blood. These receptors were obtained from a woman aged 18-30 years in good health. CDR3s include the opening cysteine and the closing phenylalanine or tryptophan.

V: TRBV30
J: TRBJ1-2
CDR3: CAWGRQGFDYGYTF

V: TRBV2
J: TRBJ2-5
CDR3: CASLRDGSGETQYF

V: TRBV4-3
J: TRBJ1-1
CDR3: CASSHSGGDTEAFF

V: TRBV10-3
J: TRBJ2-2
CDR3: CAITGSSGGSNTGELFF

V: TRBV7-9
J: TRBJ2-1
CDR3: CASSLQLAGGYNEQFF

V: TRBV27
J: TRBJ2-2
CDR3: CASRDYPGTGELFF

V: TRBV19
J: TRBJ1-1
CDR3: CASKVPGDHTEAFF

V: TRBV5-1
J: TRBJ1-2
CDR3: CASSFQGNGYTF

V: TRBV7-8
J: TRBJ1-5
CDR3: CASSARDRNQPQHF

V: TRBV7-6
J: TRBJ2-7
CDR3: CASSLDGGAGHYEQYF

V: TRBV18
J: TRBJ2-1
CDR3: CASSVSAEQFF

V: TRBV6-5
J: TRBJ1-6
CDR3: CASSPDYRNSPLHF

V: TRBV7-9
J: TRBJ2-1
CDR3: CASSLARGSGIFEQFF

V: TRBV5-1
J: TRBJ2-1
CDR3: CASLSGQGTYNEQFF

V: TRBV29-1
J: TRBJ2-1
CDR3: CSVKRGGSYNEQFF

V: TRBV20-1
J: TRBJ2-5
CDR3: CSAGGDETQYF

V: TRBV7-9
J: TRBJ2-3
CDR3: CASSLPWGHSGRADTQYF

V: TRBV4-1
J: TRBJ2-5
CDR3: CASSQGLAGKGTQYF

V: TRBV11-2
J: TRBJ2-5
CDR3: CASSSLRGRETQYF

V: TRBV10-3
J: TRBJ2-2
CDR3: CAISESGGIGTGELFF

V: TRBV10-1
J: TRBJ2-1
CDR3: CASSESKMDFYNEQFF

V: TRBV4-1
J: TRBJ1-2
CDR3: CASSRRTGELDGYTF

V: TRBV6-1
J: TRBJ1-5
CDR3: CASRQELNQPQHF

V: TRBV6-5
J: TRBJ1-2
CDR3: CASSQMRGYTF

V: TRBV15
J: TRBJ2-6
CDR3: CATSRDRDFLSGANVLTF

V: TRBV2
J: TRBJ1-5
CDR3: CASSEKTGGQPQHF

V: TRBV7-2
J: TRBJ2-3
CDR3: CASSRRLAAADTQYF

V: TRBV29-1
J: TRBJ2-1
CDR3: CSVVEGSSSYNEQFF

V: TRBV2
J: TRBJ1-5
CDR3: CASSQDRGDQPQHF

V: TRBV5-4
J: TRBJ2-3
CDR3: CASSSAGARDTQYF

V: TRBV2
J: TRBJ2-3
CDR3: CASSEDRVADTQYF

V: TRBV18
J: TRBJ1-2
CDR3: CASSPSRTGYGYTF